A selection of T cell receptor beta chains follows, all from one sample in a study of PD-1 blockade in classical Hodgkin lymphoma. Profiled with immunoSEQ multiplex PCR; TCRdb holds only in-frame clones, not every one. The profile covers tens of thousands of clones, with nearly 90% appearing a single time and about 11% taken by the ten largest. The material was peripheral blood mononuclear cells (PBMCs), obtained before the second cycle of nivolumab. Source of these receptors: a human donor with classical Hodgkin lymphoma. Both conserved end residues are part of each CDR3.

j_call v_call cdr3_aa
TRBJ2-7 TRBV28 CASSLESRLVNF
TRBJ2-7 TRBV6-1 CASSERRSYEQYF
TRBJ1-4 TRBV7-9 CASSLDTFGLFF
TRBJ2-7 TRBV4-1 CASSQDPGGLTYEQYF
TRBJ2-1 TRBV5-6 CASSLEGSGEQFF
TRBJ2-5 TRBV27 CASSLSAGRPLAQYF
TRBJ1-1 TRBV19 CASSIVAGLHTEAFF
TRBJ2-5 TRBV7-9 CASNFYQTGLGETQYF
TRBJ2-3 TRBV7-9 CASSDELTDTQYF
TRBJ2-7 TRBV7-9 CASSDTGLAGLDEQYF
TRBJ2-1 TRBV15 CATSRWSANEQFF
TRBJ2-1 TRBV10-3 CAISEQASSYNEQFF
TRBJ2-7 TRBV4-1 CASSHTDEQYF
TRBJ1-2 TRBV4-1 CASSQERTGYGYTF
TRBJ1-6 TRBV28 CASSADRASPLHF
TRBJ1-1 TRBV29-1 CSVEMVMNTEAFF
TRBJ1-2 TRBV30 CAQHWYGYTF
TRBJ2-7 TRBV4-1 CASSQVPLGEQYF
TRBJ2-7 TRBV28 CASSFHGQTYEQYF
TRBJ1-1 TRBV11-2 CASSLSLRGSEAFF
TRBJ2-3 TRBV5-1 CASSLLAAGVDTQYF
TRBJ2-1 TRBV18 CASSPEGPGDEQFF
TRBJ2-2 TRBV7-9 CASSLDTNTGELFF
TRBJ2-2 TRBV5-6 CASSLGTESNTGELFF
TRBJ1-5 TRBV19 CASSIRHLYQPQHF
TRBJ2-1 TRBV7-9 CASSRGTRSSYNEQFF
TRBJ2-4 TRBV18 CASSPTRTGKDIQYF
TRBJ1-6 TRBV5-1 CASSLGGEIYNSPLHF
TRBJ2-1 TRBV27 CASSLGVSSYNEQFF
TRBJ1-2 TRBV28 CASTRGGDVRGYTF
TRBJ2-1 TRBV9 CASSAPGGVEQFF
TRBJ2-2 TRBV5-1 CASSYSALAGTGELFF
TRBJ2-5 TRBV6-1 CASSDHGQWETQYF
TRBJ1-2 TRBV5-1 CASSTGQDRTNYGYTF
TRBJ1-4 TRBV2 CASSADRASGKLFF
TRBJ2-1 TRBV28 CASLLGGSYNEQFF
TRBJ2-7 TRBV28 CASSISGTGTYEQYF
TRBJ2-7 TRBV28 CASSRNSYEQYF
TRBJ2-7 TRBV5-1 CASSLDRGYEQYF
TRBJ2-1 TRBV10-3 CAISESQGGGSVLSYNEQFF
TRBJ2-1 TRBV11-2 CASSGLTGGGWDEQFF
TRBJ2-1 TRBV5-4 CASSQTGSAEQFF
TRBJ1-2 TRBV11-2 CASSPTGTEPNGYTF
TRBJ2-1 TRBV6-1 CASRVAGEGLNEQFF
TRBJ2-7 TRBV7-6 CASSPTGGQSSEQYF
TRBJ2-3 TRBV10-3 CAISTTGTSTDTQYF
TRBJ1-1 TRBV7-9 CASRRNTEAFF
TRBJ1-2 TRBV29-1 CSVESLGSSGANYGYTF
TRBJ2-6 TRBV7-8 CASSLASQGITSGANVLTF
TRBJ2-7 TRBV4-2 CASSQHPGTGSYEQYF
TRBJ2-3 TRBV7-3 CASSLGRGGLAGSTDTQYF
TRBJ2-7 TRBV6-5 CASSYDGTSGSYEQYF
TRBJ2-5 TRBV7-9 CASSLAQLLVGSETQYF